The 23 T cell receptor beta chains reported below all come from one sample, sequenced in a study of blood T cells in healthy people across ages. Primed by a sample-barcoded 5' primer and a J-beta primer mix, a second PCR proceeded for 7 to 11 cycles. TCRdb re-called the 5' RACE reads through MiXCR, storing one row per CDR3 protein. The sample shows about 970,000 distinct CDR3 sequences, roughly 51% of them seen only once. The specimen was blood. The source of these receptors is a woman in her sixties in good health.

The rearrangement uses TRBV14 and TRBJ1-2; 10 bases align to TRBD1. V shed 6 bases, J shed 7 bases, and the junction held 5 bases outside the gene matches. This CDR3 spans 13 amino acids. Germline V gene lookup returns CDR1 SGHDN and CDR2 FVKESK. Written as DNA, the CDR3 is TGTGCCAGCAGAAGGACAGGGGGAAGTGGCTACACCTTC. Amino acid sequence: CASRRTGGSGYTF.

This rearrangement joins TRBV20-1 to TRBJ2-1, with 7 bases fitting TRBD2. The germline gives CDR1 DFQATT, CDR2 SNEGSKA (reference sequence). The CDR3 runs 13 residues. Unmatched junction bases numbered 11, after V lost 3 bases and J lost 12 bases. CDR3 sequence reads: CSARSGAFLVQFF. The CDR3 coding sequence is TGCAGTGCTAGGAGCGGGGCGTTTTTAGTGCAGTTCTTC.

V is TRBV6-2 or TRBV6-3 and J is TRBJ2-1; D gene unclear. Trimming cost V 5 bases and J 3 bases, with 5 bases left between them. CDR1 is MNHEY and CDR2 is SVGEGT in the germline V gene. The CDR3 runs to 12 residues. The CDR3 sequence is CASSTFYNEQFF. DNA of the CDR3: TGTGCCAGCAGTACCTTCTACAATGAGCAGTTCTTC.

The rearrangement joins TRBV3-1 to TRBJ2-1; no clear D gene. The CDR3 consists of 18 residues. Trimming removed 0 bases at V and 5 bases at J, with 20 bases between. Per germline, CDR1 LGHDT and CDR2 YNNKEL (reference sequence). The DNA for the CDR3 is TGTGCCAGCAGCCAAGATAGTGTAGTTTTAGTATACAACAATGAGCAGTTCTTC. It encodes CASSQDSVVLVYNNEQFF.

This clonotype came up a few times. The rearrangement uses TRBV5-1 and TRBJ2-1, with 7 nucleotides matching TRBD2. This CDR3 is 18 amino acids long. Germline V gives CDR1 SGHRS, CDR2 YFSETQ. Trimming at V came to 4 bases and at J to 6 bases, leaving 19 bases not matched to a gene. CDR3 region: CASSPVGGSINPFNEQFF. The CDR3 nucleotides are TGCGCCAGCAGCCCGGTTGGCGGGAGTATCAACCCCTTCAATGAGCAGTTCTTC. The entire variable domain, with the rest obtained from reference TRBV5-1 and TRBJ2-1, is as follows: KAGVTQTPRYLIKTRGQQVTLSCSPISGHRSVSWYQQTPGQGLQFLFEYFSETQRNKGNFPGRFSGRQFSNSRSEMNVSTLELGDSALYLCASSPVGGSINPFNEQFFGPGTRLTVL.

This clonotype has at least ten counts. The chain has TRBV7-2 and TRBJ2-1; D may be TRBD1 or TRBD2 (5 bases each). The germline CDR1 and CDR2 sequences are SGHTA and FQGNSA. The CDR3 loop spans 13 amino acids. V lost 5 bases to trimming and J lost 7 bases, with 12 bases between them. CDR3 coding DNA: TGTGCCAGCAGCCCGGGACCCCTTAATGAGCAGTTCTTC. This gives the protein CASSPGPLNEQFF.

The genes are TRBV7-9 and TRBJ2-7; D call uncertain. The V and J ends lost 1 base and 1 base respectively, with 8 bases between them. The CDR3 loop spans 14 amino acids. CDR1 is SEHNR and CDR2 is FQNEAQ in the germline V gene (reference sequence). CDR3 DNA sequence: TGTGCCAGCAGCTTAGGGGTTGGGTCCTACGAGCAGTACTTC. Its protein product is CASSLGVGSYEQYF.

The chain carries TRBV12-3 or TRBV12-4 and TRBJ2-5; no firm D call. CDR3 length: 12 residues. Trimming took 3 bases from V and 5 from J, leaving 7 bases between them. The CDR3 DNA is TGTGCCAGCAGTTTCTACTCGGAGACCCAGTACTTC. Its protein product is CASSFYSETQYF.

The chain's CDR3 is CASSRGQSVTNEKLFF. Here the CDR3 DNA reads TGCGCCAGCAGTCGGGGACAGTCGGTCACTAATGAAAAACTGTTTTTT. This rearrangement joins TRBV4-1 to TRBJ1-4; TRBD1 matches 7 bases. This CDR3 is built from 16 residues. Looked up from germline, CDR1 is MGHRA and CDR2 is YSYEKL. Losses at the gene ends were 6 bases for V and 2 bases for J; bases not matched to a gene: 9.

This clonotype has just one count. The rearrangement joins TRBV6-4 to TRBJ2-1; 9 bases fit TRBD2. This CDR3 has 15 amino acids. CDR1 is MRHNA and CDR2 is SNTAGT in the germline V gene. With 2 bases clipped from V and 5 bases from J, the junction kept 4 bases outside the gene matches. The CDR3 DNA follows: TGTGCCAGCAGTGACCCCGGACTAGCGAACAATGAGCAGTTCTTC. Translating gives CASSDPGLANNEQFF.

V gene TRBV9 combines with J gene TRBJ1-2, with D unclear. V was cut by 2 bases and J by 1 base, with 9 bases left in between. Germline CDR1 and CDR2: SGDLS and YYNGEE. The CDR3 spans 14 residues. CDR3 sequence (DNA): TGTGCCAGCAGCGTCCGACTTGGTAACTATGGCTACACCTTC. Its protein product is CASSVRLGNYGYTF. The variable domain in full, completed from reference TRBV9 and TRBJ1-2, reads DSGVTQTPKHLITATGQRVTLRCSPRSGDLSVYWYQQSLDQGLQFLIQYYNGEERAKGNILERFSAQQFPDLHSELNLSSLELGDSALYFCASSVRLGNYGYTFGSGTRLTVV.

The rearrangement links TRBV28 to TRBJ1-3, with D possibly matching TRBD1 (6 bases). The CDR3 is 13 amino acids. Trimming took off 4 bases at V and 4 bases at J, with 8 bases between the two ends. CDR1 and CDR2 from the germline V gene are MDHEN and SYDVKM. Here the CDR3 reads CASSSGQGNTIYF. CDR3 nucleotides: TGTGCCAGCAGTTCAGGACAGGGAAACACCATATATTTT.

This clonotype was seen only a few times. The chain combines TRBV9 with TRBJ2-7; 9 bases agree with TRBD1. From germline, CDR1 is SGDLS and CDR2 YYNGEE. Losses at the gene ends were 2 bases for V and 0 bases for J; bases not matched to a gene: 12. CDR3 length: 18 amino acids. In DNA, the CDR3 is TGTGCCAGCAGCGTTTCGGCGGTCACGGGACAGGGCTCCTACGAGCAGTACTTC. This translates into CASSVSAVTGQGSYEQYF.

V and J are TRBV6-6 and TRBJ2-3; D is ambiguous. Trimming removed 2 bases from V and 2 bases from J, with 11 bases in between. CDR3 length: 15 amino acids. From germline, CDR1 is MNHNY and CDR2 SVGAGI (reference sequence). CDR3 nucleotide sequence: TGTGCCAGCAGTTACAGGGCGGCGGACACAGATACGCAGTATTTT. This codes for CASSYRAADTDTQYF.

This clonotype was detected ten times or more. The chain is built from TRBV7-2 and TRBJ2-5; D gene uncertain. Looked up from germline, CDR1 is SGHTA and CDR2 is FQGNSA. V was pared by 2 bases and J by 5 bases, with 6 bases between. This CDR3 contains 12 residues. This CDR3 is CASSLTSETQYF. In DNA, the CDR3 is TGTGCCAGCAGCTTAACTTCGGAGACCCAGTACTTC.

The gene calls are TRBV5-6 and TRBJ2-1, with D unresolved. The CDR3 length is 13 residues. The V and J ends lost 2 bases and 8 bases respectively, with 11 bases between them. Germline CDR1 is SGHDT and CDR2 is YYEEEE. The CDR3 sequence: CASSFGPTDEQFF. The CDR3 bases are TGTGCCAGCAGCTTCGGGCCTACGGATGAGCAGTTCTTC. The full variable domain, its missing parts supplied by reference TRBV5-6 and TRBJ2-1, is DAGVTQSPTHLIKTRGQQVTLRCSPKSGHDTVSWYQQALGQGPQFIFQYYEEEERQRGNFPDRFSGHQFPNYSSELNVNALLLGDSALYLCASSFGPTDEQFFGPGTRLTVL.

In its sample, this clonotype was seen many times. The rearrangement uses TRBV7-2 and TRBJ2-5; 13 bases fit TRBD2. Looked up from germline, CDR1 is SGHTA and CDR2 is FQGNSA. The J segment lost 2 bases and the V segment lost 4 bases, leaving 1 base of the junction unmatched. The CDR3 extends over 15 amino acids. The CDR3 DNA follows: TGTGCCAGCAGCTCGGGACTAGCGGGACAAGAGACCCAGTACTTC. It translates to CASSSGLAGQETQYF.

V usage is TRBV12-3 or TRBV12-4 and J usage is TRBJ2-3, with D unresolved. The length of the CDR3 is 13 residues. V lost 6 bases and J lost 6, with 13 bases in between. The CDR3 protein is CASSWAGRDTQYF. CDR3 bases: TGTGCCAGCAGCTGGGCCGGCAGGGATACGCAGTATTTT.

This clonotype was recorded only once. The genes are TRBV6-6 and TRBJ2-7, with D uncertain. There are 15 residues in the CDR3. The germline V gene has CDR1 MNHNY and CDR2 SVGAGI (reference sequence). Trimming removed 6 bases at V and 5 bases at J, with 20 bases between. CDR3 protein: CASSPTGLRFDEQYF. The CDR3 DNA reads TGTGCCAGCAGCCCCACGGGCCTTCGATTCGACGAGCAGTACTTC.

The J gene is TRBJ1-2, the V gene TRBV29-1; D unclear. This CDR3 spans 11 amino acids. From germline, CDR1 is SQVTM and CDR2 ANQGSEA. CDR3 protein: CKPEEGRGYTF. CDR3 nucleotide sequence: TGCAAACCCGAAGAGGGAAGAGGCTACACCTTC.

The J gene is TRBJ2-1, the V gene TRBV12-3 or TRBV12-4; 12 bases line up with TRBD2. V trimming: 3 bases; J trimming: 5 bases; junction bases outside the gene matches: 5. The CDR3 contains 16 residues. This chain's CDR3 is CASSLASGRVNNEQFF. CDR3 nucleotides: TGTGCCAGCAGTTTGGCTAGCGGGAGGGTAAACAATGAGCAGTTCTTC.

The chain links TRBV11-2 to TRBJ2-7, with 8 bases lining up with TRBD2. The last part of the DNA fits TRBJ2-5 better; the J call may be wrong. The CDR3 totals 13 residues. The V gene's germline CDR1 is SGHAT and CDR2 FQNNGV. CDR3 sequence reads: CASLAGRGKTQYF. CDR3 nucleotides: TGTGCCAGCCTAGCGGGCAGAGGGAAGACCCAGTACTTC.

The chain uses TRBV29-1 and TRBJ2-1; TRBD2 is a possible D gene (7 bases). The CDR3 runs to 13 residues. V lost 7 bases, J lost 9 bases, and 19 bases lay in between. Germline CDR1 reads SQVTM; CDR2 reads ANQGSEA. CDR3 loop: CSAQGPAGAEQFF. CDR3 sequence (DNA): TGCAGCGCCCAGGGGCCTGCGGGGGCTGAGCAGTTCTTC.